What follows describes a single T cell receptor beta chain. The data were obtained in a study of blood T cell repertoires in COVID-19. Background on the study: The United States, Italy and Spain supplied acute and convalescent COVID-19 samples. T cells, B-cell-depleted T cells, or PBMCs provided the cDNA or gDNA that served as material.

In the authors' workflow: Cell counts per sample came from amplifying reference gene primers. The table came from immunoSEQ multiplex PCR; TCRdb's copy has only in-frame clones and leaves some out. Clonal size and the V and J genes are those of that table, whereas D and trimming came from the DNA. The table shows tens of thousands of clones, with 70% to 90% occurring only once. Per germline, CDR1 SGHAT and CDR2 FQNNGV. The CDR3 consists of 13 residues. V was clipped by 5 bases and J by 3 bases, with 10 bases between them. Seattle patients were enrolled while actively infected and followed longitudinally.

Sequenced material: peripheral blood. This chain connects TRBV11-2 to TRBJ1-2; possibly TRBD1 for D (5 bases). The receptor's source is a man in his sixties with COVID-19, enrolled during active disease. In DNA, the CDR3 is TGTGCCAGCAGCCCCGCGACAGACTATGGCTACACCTTC. This codes for CASSPATDYGYTF.